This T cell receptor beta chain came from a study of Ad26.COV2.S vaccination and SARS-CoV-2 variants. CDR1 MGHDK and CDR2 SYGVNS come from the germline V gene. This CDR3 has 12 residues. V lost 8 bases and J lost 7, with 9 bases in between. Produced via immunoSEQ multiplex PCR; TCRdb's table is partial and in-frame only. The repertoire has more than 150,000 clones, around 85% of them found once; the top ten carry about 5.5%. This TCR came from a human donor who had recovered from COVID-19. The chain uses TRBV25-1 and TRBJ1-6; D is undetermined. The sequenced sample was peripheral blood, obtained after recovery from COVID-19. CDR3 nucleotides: TGTGCCAGCCATCACACGAATTCACCCCTCCACTTT. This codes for CASHHTNSPLHF. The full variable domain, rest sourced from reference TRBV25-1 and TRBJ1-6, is EADIYQTPRYLVIGTGKKITLECSQTMGHDKMYWYQQDPGMELHLIHYSYGVNSTEKGDLSSESTVSRIRTEHFPLTLESARPSHTSQYLCASHHTNSPLHFGNGTRLTVT.